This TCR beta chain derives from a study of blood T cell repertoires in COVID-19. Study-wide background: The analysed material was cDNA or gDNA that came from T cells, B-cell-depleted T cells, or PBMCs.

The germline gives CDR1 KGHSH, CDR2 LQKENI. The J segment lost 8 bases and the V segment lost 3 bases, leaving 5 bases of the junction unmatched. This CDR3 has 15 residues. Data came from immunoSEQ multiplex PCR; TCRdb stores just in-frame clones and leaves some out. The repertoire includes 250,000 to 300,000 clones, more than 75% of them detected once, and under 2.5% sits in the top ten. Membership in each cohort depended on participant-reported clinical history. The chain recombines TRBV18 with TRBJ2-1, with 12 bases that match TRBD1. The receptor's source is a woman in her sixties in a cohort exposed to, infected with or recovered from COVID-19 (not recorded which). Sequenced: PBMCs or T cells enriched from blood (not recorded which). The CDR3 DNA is TGTGCCAGCTCACCTCGGGACAGGGGGCGGTATGAGCAGTTCTTC. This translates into CASSPRDRGRYEQFF.